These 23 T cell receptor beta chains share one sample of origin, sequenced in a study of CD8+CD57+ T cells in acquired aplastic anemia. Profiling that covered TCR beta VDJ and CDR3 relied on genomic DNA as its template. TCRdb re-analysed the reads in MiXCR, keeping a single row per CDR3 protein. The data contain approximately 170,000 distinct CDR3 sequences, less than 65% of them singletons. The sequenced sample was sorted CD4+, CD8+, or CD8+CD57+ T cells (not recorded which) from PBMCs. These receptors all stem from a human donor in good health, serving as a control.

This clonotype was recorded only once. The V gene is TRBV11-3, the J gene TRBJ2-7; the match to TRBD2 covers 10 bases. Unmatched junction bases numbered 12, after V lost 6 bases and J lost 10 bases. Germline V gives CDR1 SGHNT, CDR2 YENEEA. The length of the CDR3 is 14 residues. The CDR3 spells CASRVLAGPSPQYF. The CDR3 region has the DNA TGTGCCAGCAGGGTACTAGCGGGGCCCAGTCCCCAGTACTTC.

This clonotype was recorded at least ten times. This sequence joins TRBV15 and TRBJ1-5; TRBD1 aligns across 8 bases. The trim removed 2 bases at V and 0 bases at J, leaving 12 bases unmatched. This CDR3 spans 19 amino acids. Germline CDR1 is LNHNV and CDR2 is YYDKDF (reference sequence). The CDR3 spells CATSRKLPGTGISNQPQHF. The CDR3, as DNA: TGTGCCACCAGCAGAAAACTACCCGGGACAGGAATTAGCAATCAGCCCCAGCATTTT.

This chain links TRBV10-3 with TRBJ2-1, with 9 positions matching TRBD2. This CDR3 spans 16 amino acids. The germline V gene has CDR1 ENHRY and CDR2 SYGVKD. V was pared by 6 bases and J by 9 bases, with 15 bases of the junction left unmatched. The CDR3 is CAIRRLAAGGPSEQFF. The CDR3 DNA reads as TGTGCCATCAGGCGACTGGCTGCGGGGGGGCCCTCTGAGCAGTTCTTC.

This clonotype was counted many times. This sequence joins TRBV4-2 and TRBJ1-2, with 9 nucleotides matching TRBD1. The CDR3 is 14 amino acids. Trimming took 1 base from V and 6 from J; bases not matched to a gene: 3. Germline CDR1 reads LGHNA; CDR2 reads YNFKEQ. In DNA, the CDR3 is TGTGCCAGCAGCCAAGCTGGACAGGGGCATGGCTACACCTTC. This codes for CASSQAGQGHGYTF.

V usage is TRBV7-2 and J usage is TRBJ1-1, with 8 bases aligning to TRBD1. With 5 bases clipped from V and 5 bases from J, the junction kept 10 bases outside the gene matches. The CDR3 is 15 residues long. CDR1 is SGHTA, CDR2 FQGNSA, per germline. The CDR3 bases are TGTGCCAGCAGCCAGACAGGGGTTGGTGCGACTGAAGCTTTCTTT. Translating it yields CASSQTGVGATEAFF.

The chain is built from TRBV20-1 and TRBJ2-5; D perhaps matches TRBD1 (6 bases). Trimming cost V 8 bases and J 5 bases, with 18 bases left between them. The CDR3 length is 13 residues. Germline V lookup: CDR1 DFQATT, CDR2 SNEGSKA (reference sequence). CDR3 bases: TGCAGTCCCCGACAGGCGGTCTCGGAGACCCAGTACTTC. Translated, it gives CSPRQAVSETQYF.

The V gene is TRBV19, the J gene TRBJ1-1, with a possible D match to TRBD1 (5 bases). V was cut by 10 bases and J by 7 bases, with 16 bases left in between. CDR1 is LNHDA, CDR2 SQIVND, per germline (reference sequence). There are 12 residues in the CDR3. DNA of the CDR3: TGTGCCACGCAGGGCATGGGTAATGAAGCTTTCTTT. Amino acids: CATQGMGNEAFF.

The CDR3 nucleotides are TGTGCCAGCAGGCTCAGCGGGGGAAACACAGATACGCAGTATTTT. Its translation: CASRLSGGNTDTQYF. This chain joins TRBV27 and TRBJ2-3, with 8 nucleotides matching TRBD2. CDR1 is MNHEY, CDR2 SMNVEV, per germline (reference sequence). The CDR3 covers 15 residues. The V gene end was trimmed by 6 bases and the J gene end by 2 bases; junction bases not matched to a gene: 7.

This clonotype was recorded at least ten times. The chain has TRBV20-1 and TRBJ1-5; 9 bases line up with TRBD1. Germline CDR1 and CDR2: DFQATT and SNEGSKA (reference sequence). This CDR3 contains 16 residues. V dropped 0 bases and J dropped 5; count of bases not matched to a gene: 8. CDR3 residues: CSARDLRTGADQPQHF. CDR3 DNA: TGCAGTGCTAGAGATCTTCGGACAGGGGCGGATCAGCCCCAGCATTTT.

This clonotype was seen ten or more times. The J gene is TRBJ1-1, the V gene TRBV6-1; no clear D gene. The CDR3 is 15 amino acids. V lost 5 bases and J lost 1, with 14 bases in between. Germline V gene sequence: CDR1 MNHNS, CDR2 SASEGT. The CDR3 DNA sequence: TGTGCCAGCAGTCAATCCCCGACGGGGAACACTGAAGCTTTCTTT. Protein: CASSQSPTGNTEAFF.

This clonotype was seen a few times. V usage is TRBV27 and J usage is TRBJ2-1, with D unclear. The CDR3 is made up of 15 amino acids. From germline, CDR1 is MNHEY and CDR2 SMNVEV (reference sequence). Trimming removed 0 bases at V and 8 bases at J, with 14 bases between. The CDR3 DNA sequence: TGTGCCAGCAGTTTATCCCGCGGTAGTCTTTATGAGCAGTTCTTC. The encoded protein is CASSLSRGSLYEQFF.

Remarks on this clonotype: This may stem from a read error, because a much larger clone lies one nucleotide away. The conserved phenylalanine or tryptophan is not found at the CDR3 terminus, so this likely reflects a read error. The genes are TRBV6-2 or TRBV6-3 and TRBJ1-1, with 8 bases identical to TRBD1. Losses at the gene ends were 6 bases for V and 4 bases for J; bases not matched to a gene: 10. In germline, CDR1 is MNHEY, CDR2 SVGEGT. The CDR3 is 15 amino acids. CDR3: CASSQGQGWGTEAFL. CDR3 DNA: TGTGCCAGCAGCCAAGGACAGGGTTGGGGCACTGAAGCTTTCCTT.

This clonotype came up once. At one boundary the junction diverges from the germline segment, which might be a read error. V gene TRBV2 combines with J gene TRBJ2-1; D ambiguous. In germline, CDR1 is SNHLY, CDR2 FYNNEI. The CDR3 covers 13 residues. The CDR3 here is CASTEYSYNEQFF. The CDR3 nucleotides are TGCGCCAGCACGGAGTACTCCTACAATGAGCAGTTCTTC.

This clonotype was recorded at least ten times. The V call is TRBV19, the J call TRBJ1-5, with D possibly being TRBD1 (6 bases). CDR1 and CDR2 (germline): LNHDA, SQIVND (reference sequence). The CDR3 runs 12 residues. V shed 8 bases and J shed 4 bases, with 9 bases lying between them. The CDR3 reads CASQTGNQPQHF. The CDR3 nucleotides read TGTGCCAGTCAAACAGGGAATCAGCCCCAGCATTTT.

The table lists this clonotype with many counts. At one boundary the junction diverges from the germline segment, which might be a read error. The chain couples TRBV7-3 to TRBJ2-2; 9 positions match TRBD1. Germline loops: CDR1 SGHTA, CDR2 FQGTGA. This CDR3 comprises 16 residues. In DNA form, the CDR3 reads TGTGCCAGCAGCGCGACAGGGGGTACGAAAACCGGGGAGCTGTTTTTT. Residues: CASSATGGTKTGELFF.

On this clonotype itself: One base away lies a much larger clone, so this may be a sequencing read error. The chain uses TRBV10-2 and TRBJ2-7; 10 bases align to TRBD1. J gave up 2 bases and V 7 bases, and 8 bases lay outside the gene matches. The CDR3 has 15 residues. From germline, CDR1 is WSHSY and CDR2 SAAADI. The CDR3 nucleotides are TGCGCCAGCAACGCCGGGACAGGGGCGGCCTACGAGCAGTACTTC. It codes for CASNAGTGAAYEQYF.

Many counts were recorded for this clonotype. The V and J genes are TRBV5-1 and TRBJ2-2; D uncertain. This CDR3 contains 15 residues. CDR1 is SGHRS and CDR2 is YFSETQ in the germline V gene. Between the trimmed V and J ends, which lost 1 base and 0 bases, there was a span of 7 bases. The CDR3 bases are TGCGCCAGCAGCTTGCCACAGTCGAACACCGGGGAGCTGTTTTTT. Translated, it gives CASSLPQSNTGELFF.

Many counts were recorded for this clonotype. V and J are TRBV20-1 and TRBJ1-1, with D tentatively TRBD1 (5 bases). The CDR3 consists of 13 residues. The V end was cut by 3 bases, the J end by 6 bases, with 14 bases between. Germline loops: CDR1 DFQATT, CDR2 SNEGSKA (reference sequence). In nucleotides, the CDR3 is TGCAGTGCTAGTACAGGCTCCTACGCTGAAGCTTTCTTT. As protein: CSASTGSYAEAFF.

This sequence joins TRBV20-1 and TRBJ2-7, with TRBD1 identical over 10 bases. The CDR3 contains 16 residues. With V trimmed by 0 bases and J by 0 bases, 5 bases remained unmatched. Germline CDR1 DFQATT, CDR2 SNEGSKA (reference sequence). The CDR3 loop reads CSARERGTGVSYEQYF. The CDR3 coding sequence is TGCAGTGCTAGAGAGAGGGGGACAGGGGTCTCCTACGAGCAGTACTTC.

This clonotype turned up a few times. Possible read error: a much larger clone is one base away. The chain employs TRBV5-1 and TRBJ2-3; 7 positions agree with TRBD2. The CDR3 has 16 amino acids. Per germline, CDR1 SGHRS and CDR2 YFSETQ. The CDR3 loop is CAGSFNGAGGTDTQYF. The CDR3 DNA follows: TGCGCCGGCAGCTTCAATGGGGCGGGGGGCACAGATACGCAGTATTTT.

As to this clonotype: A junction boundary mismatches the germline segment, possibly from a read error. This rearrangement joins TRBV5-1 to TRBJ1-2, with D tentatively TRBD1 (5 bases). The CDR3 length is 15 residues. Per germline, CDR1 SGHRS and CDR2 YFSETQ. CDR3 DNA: TGTGCCAGCAGCAACCGGGGCGGCAGCCCCTATGGCTACACCTTC. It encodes CASSNRGGSPYGYTF.

The CDR3 spells CSTTGGSGNNEQFF. The CDR3 coding sequence is TGCAGTACAACCGGGGGGAGTGGAAACAATGAGCAGTTCTTC. The genes are TRBV20-1 and TRBJ2-1; 7 positions agree with TRBD2. CDR1 and CDR2 from the germline V gene are DFQATT and SNEGSKA (reference sequence). The CDR3 has 14 amino acids. V lost 8 bases to trimming and J lost 5 bases; unmatched junction nucleotides: 12.

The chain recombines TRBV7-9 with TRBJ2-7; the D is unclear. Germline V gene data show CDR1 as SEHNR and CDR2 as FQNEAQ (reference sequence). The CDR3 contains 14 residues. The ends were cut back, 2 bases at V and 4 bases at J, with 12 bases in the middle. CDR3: CASSLQKVSYEQYF. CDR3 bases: TGTGCCAGCAGCTTACAAAAGGTTTCATACGAGCAGTACTTC. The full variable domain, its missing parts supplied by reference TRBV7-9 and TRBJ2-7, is DTGVSQNPRHKITKRGQNVTFRCDPISEHNRLYWYRQTLGQGPEFLTYFQNEAQLEKSRLLSDRFSAERPKGSFSTLEIQRTEQGDSAMYLCASSLQKVSYEQYFGPGTRLTVT.